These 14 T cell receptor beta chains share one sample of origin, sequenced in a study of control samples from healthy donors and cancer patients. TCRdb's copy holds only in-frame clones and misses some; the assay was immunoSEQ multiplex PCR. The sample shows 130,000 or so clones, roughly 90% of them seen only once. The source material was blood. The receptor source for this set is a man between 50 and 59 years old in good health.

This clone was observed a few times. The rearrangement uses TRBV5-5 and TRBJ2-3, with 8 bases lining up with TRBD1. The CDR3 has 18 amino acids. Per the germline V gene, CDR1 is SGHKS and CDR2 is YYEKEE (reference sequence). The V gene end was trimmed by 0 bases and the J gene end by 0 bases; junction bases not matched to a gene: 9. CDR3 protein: CASSLAVQGVTSTDTQYF. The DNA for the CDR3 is TGTGCCAGCAGCTTGGCCGTACAGGGGGTAACTAGCACAGATACGCAGTATTTT.

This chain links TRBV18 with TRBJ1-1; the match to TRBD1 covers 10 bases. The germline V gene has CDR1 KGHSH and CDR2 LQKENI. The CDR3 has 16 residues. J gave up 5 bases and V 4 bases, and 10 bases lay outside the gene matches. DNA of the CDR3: TGTGCCAGCTCACTAACCGGGACAGGGGTACTTACTGAAGCTTTCTTT. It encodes CASSLTGTGVLTEAFF.

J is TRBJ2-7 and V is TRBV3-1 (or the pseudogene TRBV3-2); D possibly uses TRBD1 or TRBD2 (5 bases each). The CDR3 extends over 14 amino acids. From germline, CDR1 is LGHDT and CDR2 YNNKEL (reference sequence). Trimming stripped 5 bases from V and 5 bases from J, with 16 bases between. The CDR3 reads CASSGSGWGNEQYF. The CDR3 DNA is TGTGCCAGCAGCGGATCCGGGTGGGGGAACGAGCAGTACTTC.

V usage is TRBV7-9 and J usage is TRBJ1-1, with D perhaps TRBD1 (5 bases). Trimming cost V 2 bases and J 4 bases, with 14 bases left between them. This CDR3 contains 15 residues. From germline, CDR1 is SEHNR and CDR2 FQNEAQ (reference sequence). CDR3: CASSLSPAGPTEAFF. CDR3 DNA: TGTGCCAGCAGCTTATCCCCGGCAGGGCCCACTGAAGCTTTCTTT.

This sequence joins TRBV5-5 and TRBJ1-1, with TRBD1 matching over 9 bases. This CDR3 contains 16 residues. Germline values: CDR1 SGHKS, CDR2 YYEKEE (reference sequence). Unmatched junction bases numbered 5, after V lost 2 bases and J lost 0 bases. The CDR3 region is CASSLQGAVLNTEAFF. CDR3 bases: TGTGCCAGCAGCTTACAGGGGGCAGTTCTGAACACTGAAGCTTTCTTT.

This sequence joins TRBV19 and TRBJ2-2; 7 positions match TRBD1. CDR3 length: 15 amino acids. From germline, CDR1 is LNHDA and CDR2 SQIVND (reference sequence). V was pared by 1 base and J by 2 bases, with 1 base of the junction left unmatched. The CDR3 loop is CASSIGQGNTGELFF. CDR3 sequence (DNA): TGTGCCAGTAGTATAGGACAGGGAAACACCGGGGAGCTGTTTTTT.

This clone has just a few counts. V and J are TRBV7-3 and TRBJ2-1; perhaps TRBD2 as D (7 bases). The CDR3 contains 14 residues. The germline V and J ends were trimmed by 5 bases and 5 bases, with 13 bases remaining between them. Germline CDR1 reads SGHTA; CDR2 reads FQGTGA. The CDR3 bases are TGTGCCAGCAGCCCTTGGGGGGGCAACAATGAGCAGTTCTTC. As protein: CASSPWGGNNEQFF.

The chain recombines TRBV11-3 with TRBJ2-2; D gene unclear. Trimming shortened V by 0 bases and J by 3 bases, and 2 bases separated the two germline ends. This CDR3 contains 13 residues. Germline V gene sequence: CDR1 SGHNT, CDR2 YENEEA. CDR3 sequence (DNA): TGTGCCAGCAGCTTAGATTACACCGGGGAGCTGTTTTTT. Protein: CASSLDYTGELFF.

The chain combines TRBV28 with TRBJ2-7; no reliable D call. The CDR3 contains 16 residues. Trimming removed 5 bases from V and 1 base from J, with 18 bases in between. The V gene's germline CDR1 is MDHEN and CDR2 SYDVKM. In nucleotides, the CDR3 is TGTGCCAGCAGTCCCCCCCGCAGCAACCCTTCCTACGAGCAGTACTTC. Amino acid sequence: CASSPPRSNPSYEQYF. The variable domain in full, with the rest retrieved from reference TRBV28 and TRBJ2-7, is DVKVTQSSRYLVKRTGEKVFLECVQDMDHENMFWYRQDPGLGLRLIYFSYDVKMKEKGDIPEGYSVSREKKERFSLILESASTNQTSMYLCASSPPRSNPSYEQYFGPGTRLTVT.

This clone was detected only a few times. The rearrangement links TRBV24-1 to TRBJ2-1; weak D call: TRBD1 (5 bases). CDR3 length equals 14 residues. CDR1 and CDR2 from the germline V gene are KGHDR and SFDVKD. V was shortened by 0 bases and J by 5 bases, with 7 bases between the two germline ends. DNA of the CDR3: TGTGCCACCAGTGATTTGGGCAGGGACAATGAGCAGTTCTTC. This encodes CATSDLGRDNEQFF.

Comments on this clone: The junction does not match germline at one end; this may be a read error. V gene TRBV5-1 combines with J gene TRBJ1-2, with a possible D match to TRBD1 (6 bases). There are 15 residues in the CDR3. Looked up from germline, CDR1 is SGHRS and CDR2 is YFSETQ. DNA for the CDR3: TGCGCCAGCAGTCTTAACCAGGGGAGGAACTATGACTACACCTTC. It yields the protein CASSLNQGRNYDYTF.

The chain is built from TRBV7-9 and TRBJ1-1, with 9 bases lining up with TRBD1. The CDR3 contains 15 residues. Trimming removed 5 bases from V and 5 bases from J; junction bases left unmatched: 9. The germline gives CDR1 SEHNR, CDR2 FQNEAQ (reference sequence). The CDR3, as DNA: TGTGCCAGCAGCCCTCAAAACGGACAGGGGACTGAAGCTTTCTTT. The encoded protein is CASSPQNGQGTEAFF. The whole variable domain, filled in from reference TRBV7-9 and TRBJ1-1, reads DTGVSQNPRHKITKRGQNVTFRCDPISEHNRLYWYRQTLGQGPEFLTYFQNEAQLEKSRLLSDRFSAERPKGSFSTLEIQRTEQGDSAMYLCASSPQNGQGTEAFFGQGTRLTVV.

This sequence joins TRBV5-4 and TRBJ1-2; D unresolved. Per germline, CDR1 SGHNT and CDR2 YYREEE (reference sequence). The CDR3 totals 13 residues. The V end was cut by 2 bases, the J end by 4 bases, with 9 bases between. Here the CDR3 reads CASSFGLAYGYTF. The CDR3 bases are TGTGCCAGCAGCTTTGGGTTGGCCTATGGCTACACCTTC. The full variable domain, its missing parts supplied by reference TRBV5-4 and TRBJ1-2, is ETGVTQSPTHLIKTRGQQVTLRCSSQSGHNTVSWYQQALGQGPQFIFQYYREEENGRGNFPPRFSGLQFPNYSSELNVNALELDDSALYLCASSFGLAYGYTFGSGTRLTVV.

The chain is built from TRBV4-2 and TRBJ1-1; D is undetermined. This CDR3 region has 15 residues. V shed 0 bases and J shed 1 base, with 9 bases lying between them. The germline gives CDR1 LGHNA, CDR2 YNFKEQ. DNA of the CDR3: TGTGCCAGCAGCCAAGATGAAGAAAGGAACACTGAAGCTTTCTTT. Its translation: CASSQDEERNTEAFF.